These T cell receptor beta chains were read from a single sample in a study of chemoradiotherapy in HPV16-positive cancers. Repertoires were generated with immunoSEQ multiplex PCR, while TCRdb's copy carries only in-frame clones and drops some. The sample lists about 20,000 clones, just under 90% occurring once. The sample here was blood, taken from a patient who underwent chemoradiotherapy. The receptors were sampled from a human donor with HPV-associated anogenital cancer. The CDR3 runs from the conserved cysteine through the conserved F or W. The order of the fields is V gene, clone size, J gene, D gene, CDR3 protein, CDR3 DNA. A D gene is named only where the DNA matches it firmly. Where a row states a size, it is once, few, many or the class of an expanded clone; other rows omit it.

TRBV9,NA,TRBJ1-2,NA,CASSVQGAPNYGYTF,TGTGCCAGCAGCGTACAAGGAGCGCCCAACTATGGCTACACCTTC
TRBV16,NA,TRBJ2-5,NA,CASSPRPGTEEIQYF,TGTGCCAGCAGCCCGCGCCCAGGGACCGAAGAGATCCAGTACTTC
TRBV2,NA,TRBJ1-2,NA,CASVQTTNYGYTF,TGTGCCAGCGTTCAGACAACTAACTATGGCTACACCTTC
TRBV5-4,NA,TRBJ1-4,NA,CASSSREDHEKLFF,TGTGCCAGCAGCTCCAGGGAAGATCATGAAAAACTGTTTTTT
TRBV5-1,NA,TRBJ1-5,TRBD1,CASSRTGRNQPQHF,TGCGCCAGCAGCCGGACAGGCCGAAATCAGCCCCAGCATTTT
TRBV5-6,NA,TRBJ1-1,NA,CASSFQRRGTEAFF,TGTGCCAGCAGCTTCCAGCGACGGGGAACTGAAGCTTTCTTT
TRBV7-9,few,TRBJ2-1,TRBD2,CASSLPKAGGYNEQFF,TGTGCCAGCAGCCTCCCCAAGGCGGGAGGCTACAATGAGCAGTTCTTC
TRBV29-1,NA,TRBJ2-7,TRBD1,CSVGQGNEQYF,TGCAGCGTTGGACAGGGGAACGAGCAGTACTTC
TRBV6-5,NA,TRBJ1-2,TRBD1,CASSTDRVSDGYTF,TGTGCCAGCAGTACGGACAGGGTTTCGGATGGCTACACCTTC
TRBV9,NA,TRBJ2-6,NA,CASGAGLANVLTF,TGTGCCAGCGGTGCCGGCCTGGCCAACGTCCTGACTTTC
TRBV6-5,NA,TRBJ2-7,NA,CASSYGRLSYEQYF,TGTGCCAGCAGTTACGGACGGCTGTCCTACGAGCAGTACTTC
TRBV29-1,NA,TRBJ1-1,TRBD1,CSVLGQYSRNTEAFF,TGCAGCGTTCTGGGACAGTACTCGAGGAACACTGAAGCTTTCTTT
TRBV5-5,NA,TRBJ1-2,TRBD1,CASSRQGDPYGYTF,TGTGCCAGCAGCAGACAGGGAGACCCCTATGGCTACACCTTC
TRBV10-3,NA,TRBJ1-1,NA,CAISESPGMNTEAFF,TGTGCCATCAGTGAGTCTCCGGGAATGAACACTGAAGCTTTCTTT
TRBV7-9,once,TRBJ2-2,TRBD2,CASSPTSGATGELFF,TGTGCCAGCAGCCCGACTAGCGGCGCGACCGGGGAGCTGTTTTTT
TRBV13,NA,TRBJ1-2,TRBD1,CASSLQGAYGYTF,TGTGCCAGCAGCTTACAGGGGGCGTATGGCTACACCTTC
TRBV27,NA,TRBJ1-1,TRBD1,CASSFGTANTEAFF,TGTGCCAGCAGTTTTGGGACAGCTAACACTGAAGCTTTCTTT
TRBV7-9,NA,TRBJ1-2,NA,CASSFTSPLNGYTF,TGTGCCAGCAGCTTTACGAGTCCCCTTAATGGCTACACCTTC
TRBV5-6,NA,TRBJ2-1,TRBD2,CASSLIAGGPSIKDEQFF,TGTGCCAGCAGCCTTATAGCGGGAGGGCCTTCGATCAAAGATGAGCAGTTCTTC
TRBV11-3,NA,TRBJ2-3,NA,CASSLGGRGSSDTQYF,TGTGCCAGCAGCTTAGGAGGCAGGGGATCTTCAGATACGCAGTATTTT
TRBV30,NA,TRBJ1-2,TRBD1,CAWNTGGRGYTF,TGTGCCTGGAATACAGGGGGCCGGGGCTACACCTTC
TRBV7-9,NA,TRBJ1-1,TRBD1,CASSSRQGGTAFF,TGTGCCAGCAGCTCCCGACAGGGGGGGACAGCTTTCTTT
TRBV4-1,NA,TRBJ1-4,NA,CASSRQGQGSNEKLFF,TGCGCCAGCAGCCGGCAGGGTCAGGGGTCTAATGAAAAACTGTTTTTT
TRBV5-1,once,TRBJ2-7,TRBD1,CASSVGQESYEQYF,TGCGCCAGCAGCGTCGGACAGGAGTCCTACGAGCAGTACTTC
TRBV28,NA,TRBJ2-2,NA,CASSSSPGTGELFF,TGTGCCAGCAGTAGCTCCCCGGGGACGGGGGAGCTGTTTTTT
TRBV27,NA,TRBJ2-3,TRBD1,CASSRLPGTGSGDTQYF,TGTGCCAGCAGTCGCCTTCCCGGGACAGGGAGCGGGGATACGCAGTATTTT
TRBV7-9,NA,TRBJ1-1,NA,CASSLEAGVAFF,TGTGCCAGCAGCTTAGAGGCGGGGGTAGCTTTCTTT
TRBV6-1,NA,TRBJ2-1,NA,CASSENPGSYNEQFF,TGTGCCAGCAGTGAAAATCCGGGGTCCTACAATGAGCAGTTCTTC
TRBV7-6,once,TRBJ2-2,NA,CASSLGAARGTGELFF,TGTGCCAGCAGCCTAGGGGCGGCGCGAGGCACCGGGGAGCTGTTTTTT
TRBV4-1,NA,TRBJ1-1,TRBD1,CASSPTGTGGYTDTEAFF,TGCGCCAGCAGCCCTACCGGGACAGGGGGCTATACGGACACTGAAGCTTTCTTT
TRBV19,NA,TRBJ1-1,NA,CASSWKGGTEAFF,TGTGCCAGTAGTTGGAAGGGAGGCACTGAAGCTTTCTTT
TRBV6-1,NA,TRBJ1-1,NA,CASSSQGNTEAFF,TGTGCCAGCAGCAGCCAGGGGAACACTGAAGCTTTCTTT
TRBV2,few,TRBJ2-3,NA,CASSDRDYTQYF,TGTGCCAGCAGTGATCGGGACTATACGCAGTATTTT
TRBV2,NA,TRBJ2-7,TRBD2,CASAGTSGYEQYF,TGTGCCAGCGCCGGGACTAGCGGGTACGAGCAGTACTTC
TRBV6-6,once,TRBJ1-4,NA,CASNPGDGVFNEKLFF,TGTGCCAGCAACCCAGGGGACGGAGTTTTTAATGAAAAACTGTTTTTT
TRBV19,NA,TRBJ2-5,TRBD2,CASSPFGAGVETQYF,TGTGCCAGTAGCCCCTTTGGGGCGGGGGTAGAGACCCAGTACTTC
TRBV5-5,NA,TRBJ2-7,TRBD1,CASSLTGTDSYEQYF,TGTGCCAGCAGCCTAACCGGGACAGATTCCTACGAGCAGTACTTC
TRBV29-1,NA,TRBJ2-1,TRBD1,CSVEREGTGISGEQFF,TGCAGCGTTGAACGCGAAGGGACAGGGATTAGCGGTGAGCAGTTCTTC
TRBV6-9,NA,TRBJ1-2,TRBD1,CASRRTGGGYGYTF,TGTGCCAGCAGACGGACAGGGGGCGGCTATGGCTACACCTTC
TRBV25-1,few,TRBJ1-4,NA,CASSEYPGLTNEKLFF,TGTGCCAGCAGTGAATACCCGGGACTCACTAATGAAAAACTGTTTTTT